Below, one TCR beta chain is given with its context. This sample was taken from a study of blood T cell repertoires in COVID-19. On the study more broadly: The cDNA or gDNA used as material had been derived from T cells, B-cell-depleted T cells, or PBMCs.

CDR3 length: 12 residues. CDR1 and CDR2 (germline): SEHNR, FQNEAQ (reference sequence). Trimming took off 2 bases at V and 6 bases at J, with 6 bases between the two ends. Original handling: Amplification with reference gene primers provided the estimates of nucleated cell counts. Sequenced by immunoSEQ multiplex PCR; TCRdb stores in-frame clones only, minus some. The V and J calls and clone size are taken from that table; D and trimming were inferred from the DNA. The sample contains approximately 170,000 clones, 70% to 90% of which appear only once. Sequenced sample: peripheral blood. The origin of this receptor is a man of 80 years or more with COVID-19, enrolled during active disease. This chain uses TRBV7-9 with TRBJ2-3; tentatively, D is TRBD2 (6 bases). CDR3 region: CASSLTSDTQYF. CDR3 DNA: TGTGCCAGCAGCTTAACTAGCGATACGCAGTATTTT.